Detailed here is one T cell receptor (beta chain). As yet, its antigen is unknown. The data belong to a study of regulatory dendritic cells for organ transplantation. Study-level results: The authors noted considerable between-person heterogeneity in alloreactive memory CD8+ cells.

FACS sorted CD4+ or CD8+ T cells into CD45RA+ naive and CD45RO+ memory. Trimming took off 5 bases at V and 5 bases at J, with 16 bases between the two ends. From germline, CDR1 is SGHRS and CDR2 YFSETQ. The CDR3 loop spans 15 amino acids. Profiled with immunoSEQ multiplex PCR; TCRdb holds only in-frame clones, not every one. The data contain about 29,000 clones, roughly four fifths of them singletons. The specimen was naive CD4+ T cells from blood. Subset reported: CD45RA+ naive T cells. This chain links TRBV5-1 with TRBJ2-2; maybe TRBD1 (6 bases). This sequence was found in a human donor in good health. DNA of the CDR3: TGCGCCAGCAGTACCGGGACACCGCCTACCGGGGAGCTGTTTTTT. The encoded protein is CASSTGTPPTGELFF.